This T cell receptor (beta chain) was profiled in a study of cytomegalovirus exposure and HLA in healthy donors. PCR was performed using 60 Vbeta and 13 Jbeta primers. Sequencing was performed with immunoSEQ multiplex PCR; in TCRdb, only in-frame clones are kept and a portion is missing. The repertoire has 250,000 to 350,000 clones, roughly 80% of them found once; the top ten carry over 0.3%. With V trimmed by 7 bases and J by 2 bases, 9 bases remained unmatched. The CDR3 consists of 16 residues. The germline V gene has CDR1 SNHLY and CDR2 FYNNEI. This clone was counted only a few times. This rearrangement joins TRBV2 to TRBJ1-4; TRBD1 agrees at 8 bases. The source of this sequence is a girl under 10 years old in good health and CMV-seronegative. The material sequenced was PBMCs. CDR3 sequence (DNA): TGTGCCAGCACCGGACAGGGTTCATTTACTAATGAAAAACTGTTTTTT. Its translation is CASTGQGSFTNEKLFF.